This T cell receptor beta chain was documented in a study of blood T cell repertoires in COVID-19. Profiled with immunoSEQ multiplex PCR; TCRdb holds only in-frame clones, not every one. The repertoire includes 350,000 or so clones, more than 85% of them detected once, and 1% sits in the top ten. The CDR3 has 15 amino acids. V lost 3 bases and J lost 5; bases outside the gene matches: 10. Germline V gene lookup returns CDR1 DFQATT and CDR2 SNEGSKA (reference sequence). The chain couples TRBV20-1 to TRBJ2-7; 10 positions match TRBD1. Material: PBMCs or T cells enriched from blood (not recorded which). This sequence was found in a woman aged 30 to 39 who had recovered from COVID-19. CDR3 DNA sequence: TGCAGTGCTAGTAACACGGGACAGGGGATCAACGAGCAGTACTTC. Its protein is CSASNTGQGINEQYF.